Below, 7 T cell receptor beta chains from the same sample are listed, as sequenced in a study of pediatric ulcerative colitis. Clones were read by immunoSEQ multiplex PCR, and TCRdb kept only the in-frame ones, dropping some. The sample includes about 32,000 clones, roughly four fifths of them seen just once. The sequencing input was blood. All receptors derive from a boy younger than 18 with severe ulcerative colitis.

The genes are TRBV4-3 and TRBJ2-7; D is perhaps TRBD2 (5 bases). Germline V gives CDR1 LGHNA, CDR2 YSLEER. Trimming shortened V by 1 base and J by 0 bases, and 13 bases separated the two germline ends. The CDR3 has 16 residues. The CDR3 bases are TGCGCCAGCAGCCAAGTCGCCGCCACTAGCTCCTACGAGCAGTACTTC. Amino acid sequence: CASSQVAATSSYEQYF.

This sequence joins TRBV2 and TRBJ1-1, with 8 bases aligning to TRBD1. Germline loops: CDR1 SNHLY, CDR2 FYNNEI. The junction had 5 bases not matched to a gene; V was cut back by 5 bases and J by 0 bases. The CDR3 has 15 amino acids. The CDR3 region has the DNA TGTGCCAGCAGTAGAGAGGGACAGGTGAACACTGAAGCTTTCTTT. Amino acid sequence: CASSREGQVNTEAFF.

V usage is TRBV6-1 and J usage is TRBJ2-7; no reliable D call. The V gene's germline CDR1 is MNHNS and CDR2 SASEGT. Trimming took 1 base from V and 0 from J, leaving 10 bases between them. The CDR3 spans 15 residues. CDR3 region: CASSEGHSNSYEQYF. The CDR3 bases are TGTGCCAGCAGTGAAGGACATTCGAACTCCTACGAGCAGTACTTC.

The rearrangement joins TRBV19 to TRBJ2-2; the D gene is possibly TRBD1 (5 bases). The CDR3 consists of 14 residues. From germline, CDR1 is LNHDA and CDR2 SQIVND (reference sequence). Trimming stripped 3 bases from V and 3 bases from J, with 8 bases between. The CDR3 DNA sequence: TGTGCCAGTAGTATTTCAGGGTACACCGGGGAGCTGTTTTTT. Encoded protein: CASSISGYTGELFF. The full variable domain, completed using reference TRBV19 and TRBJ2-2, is DGGITQSPKYLFRKEGQNVTLSCEQNLNHDAMYWYRQDPGQGLRLIYYSQIVNDFQKGDIAEGYSVSREKKESFPLTVTSAQKNPTAFYLCASSISGYTGELFFGEGSRLTVL.

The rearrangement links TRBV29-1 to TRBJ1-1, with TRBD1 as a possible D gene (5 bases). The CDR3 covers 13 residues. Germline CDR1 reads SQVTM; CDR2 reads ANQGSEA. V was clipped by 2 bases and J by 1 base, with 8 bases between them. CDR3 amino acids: CSVERQKNTEAFF. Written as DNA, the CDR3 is TGCAGCGTTGAACGACAGAAGAACACTGAAGCTTTCTTT.

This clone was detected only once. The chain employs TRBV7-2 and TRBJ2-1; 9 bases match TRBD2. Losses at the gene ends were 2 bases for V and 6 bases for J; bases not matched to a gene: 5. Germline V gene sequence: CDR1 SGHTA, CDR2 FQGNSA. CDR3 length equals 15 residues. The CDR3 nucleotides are TGTGCCAGCAGCTTACGAGGACTAGCGTTCAATGAGCAGTTCTTC. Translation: CASSLRGLAFNEQFF.

The CDR3 loop reads CAISESEGDYNEQFF. The CDR3 DNA follows: TGTGCCATCAGTGAGTCGGAGGGGGACTACAATGAGCAGTTCTTC. The rearrangement links TRBV10-3 to TRBJ2-1; either TRBD1 or TRBD2 may supply D (6 bases each). The germline V and J ends were trimmed by 0 bases and 3 bases, with 9 bases remaining between them. The CDR3 is 15 residues long. CDR1 is ENHRY and CDR2 is SYGVKD in the germline V gene.